Listed below are T cell receptor beta chains from one sample, sequenced in a study of T cells after yellow fever vaccination. TCRdb re-analysed the 5' RACE reads in MiXCR, keeping a single row per CDR3 protein. The sample lists tens of thousands of distinct CDR3 sequences, approximately 7% occurring once. This material consisted of CD8+ T cells sorted from PBMCs, taken 5 to 6 days after the first yellow fever vaccination. Receptors were obtained from a man younger than 30 who received the YFV17D yellow fever vaccine. Each CDR3 is given with its conserved first and last residue. D genes are given only for firm matches. The size field is filled for only some rows; it gives once, few, many or a size class.

clone size: many
V gene: TRBV20-1
J gene: TRBJ2-2
D gene: TRBD1
CDR3 protein: CSAPWTGEINGELFF
CDR3 DNA: TGCAGTGCTCCTTGGACAGGGGAAATTAACGGGGAGCTGTTTTTT

clone size: many
V gene: TRBV10-3
J gene: TRBJ2-3
D gene: TRBD2
CDR3 protein: CAISGPWTSGGTDTQYF
CDR3 DNA: TGTGCCATCAGTGGACCGTGGACTAGCGGGGGCACAGATACGCAGTATTTT

clone size: -
V gene: TRBV12-3/TRBV12-4
J gene: TRBJ1-5
D gene: -
CDR3 protein: CAFSLGSVEVNQPQHF
CDR3 DNA: TGTGCCTTCAGTTTAGGTTCAGTAGAGGTTAATCAGCCCCAGCATTTT

clone size: few
V gene: TRBV12-3/TRBV12-4
J gene: TRBJ1-2
D gene: -
CDR3 protein: CASSLSNYGYTF
CDR3 DNA: TGTGCCAGCAGCCTATCTAACTATGGCTACACCTTC

clone size: few
V gene: TRBV2
J gene: TRBJ1-2
D gene: -
CDR3 protein: CASSESRVYGYTF
CDR3 DNA: TGTGCCAGCAGTGAATCTAGGGTCTATGGCTACACCTTC

clone size: -
V gene: TRBV7-9
J gene: TRBJ2-1
D gene: -
CDR3 protein: CASSYLTALFYNEQFF
CDR3 DNA: TGTGCCAGCAGCTACCTGACAGCTCTATTCTACAATGAGCAGTTCTTC

clone size: many
V gene: TRBV10-3
J gene: TRBJ2-1
D gene: TRBD2
CDR3 protein: CAISESTGGYSYNEQFF
CDR3 DNA: TGTGCCATCAGTGAGTCGACGGGGGGGTATTCCTACAATGAGCAGTTCTTC

clone size: many
V gene: TRBV10-2
J gene: TRBJ2-4
D gene: -
CDR3 protein: CASFGTPGNIQYF
CDR3 DNA: TGCGCCAGCTTCGGTACCCCAGGAAACATTCAGTACTTC

clone size: many
V gene: TRBV7-6
J gene: TRBJ2-7
D gene: -
CDR3 protein: CASSLASEAYEQYF
CDR3 DNA: TGTGCCAGCAGCTTAGCGTCGGAGGCCTACGAGCAGTACTTC

clone size: -
V gene: TRBV5-1
J gene: TRBJ1-1
D gene: TRBD1
CDR3 protein: CASSFPGQTDTEAFF
CDR3 DNA: TGCGCCAGCAGCTTTCCGGGACAGACAGACACTGAAGCTTTCTTT

clone size: -
V gene: TRBV12-3/TRBV12-4
J gene: TRBJ1-4
D gene: -
CDR3 protein: CASTSSGGMSANEKLFF
CDR3 DNA: TGTGCCAGCACTTCCTCCGGGGGGATGTCAGCTAATGAAAAACTGTTTTTT

clone size: few
V gene: TRBV4-3
J gene: TRBJ2-3
D gene: -
CDR3 protein: CASSQKSISSTDTQYF
CDR3 DNA: TGCGCCAGCAGCCAGAAAAGTATCTCTAGCACAGATACGCAGTATTTT

clone size: few
V gene: TRBV27
J gene: TRBJ2-1
D gene: -
CDR3 protein: CASSLTSPYNEQFF
CDR3 DNA: TGTGCCAGCAGTTTAACCAGTCCTTACAATGAGCAGTTCTTC

clone size: -
V gene: TRBV4-2
J gene: TRBJ1-5
D gene: -
CDR3 protein: CASSLEVTSQPQHF
CDR3 DNA: TGTGCCAGCAGCCTCGAGGTCACGAGTCAGCCCCAGCATTTT

clone size: many
V gene: TRBV5-1
J gene: TRBJ2-2
D gene: -
CDR3 protein: CASSLLGGNTGELFF
CDR3 DNA: TGCGCCAGCAGCTTGCTAGGGGGAAACACCGGGGAGCTGTTTTTT

clone size: -
V gene: TRBV19
J gene: TRBJ2-5
D gene: TRBD2
CDR3 protein: CASSINDPRTSGWEPQYF
CDR3 DNA: TGTGCCAGTAGTATAAACGACCCGCGTACTAGCGGGTGGGAGCCCCAGTACTTC

clone size: many
V gene: TRBV3-1
J gene: TRBJ2-5
D gene: -
CDR3 protein: CASSQPGRGETQYF
CDR3 DNA: TGTGCCAGCAGCCAACCCGGGCGTGGAGAGACCCAGTACTTC

clone size: few
V gene: TRBV4-1
J gene: TRBJ2-1
D gene: -
CDR3 protein: CASSPDYTHEQFF
CDR3 DNA: TGCGCCAGCAGCCCGGACTACACCCATGAGCAGTTCTTC

clone size: many
V gene: TRBV5-1
J gene: TRBJ2-1
D gene: TRBD2
CDR3 protein: CASSLLQGWPTSGGNEQFF
CDR3 DNA: TGCGCCAGCAGCTTGTTACAGGGCTGGCCGACTAGCGGGGGCAATGAGCAGTTCTTC

clone size: few
V gene: TRBV5-1
J gene: TRBJ1-4
D gene: -
CDR3 protein: CASSLGSVIHGEKLFF
CDR3 DNA: TGCGCCAGCAGCTTGGGTTCAGTGATCCACGGTGAAAAACTGTTTTTT

clone size: few
V gene: TRBV5-3
J gene: TRBJ1-1
D gene: -
CDR3 protein: CARSLVQGEWMNTEAFF
CDR3 DNA: TGTGCCAGAAGCTTGGTCCAGGGAGAGTGGATGAACACTGAAGCTTTCTTT

clone size: many
V gene: TRBV3-1
J gene: TRBJ2-5
D gene: TRBD2
CDR3 protein: CASSHQRTSRETQYF
CDR3 DNA: TGTGCCAGCAGCCACCAACGGACTAGCCGAGAGACCCAGTACTTC

clone size: many
V gene: TRBV4-3
J gene: TRBJ2-5
D gene: TRBD2
CDR3 protein: CASSQDPSGGAETQYF
CDR3 DNA: TGCGCCAGCAGCCAAGATCCTAGCGGGGGGGCAGAGACCCAGTACTTC

clone size: -
V gene: TRBV20-1
J gene: TRBJ2-7
D gene: -
CDR3 protein: CSASRGGYEQYF
CDR3 DNA: TGCAGTGCTAGTAGGGGAGGCTACGAGCAGTACTTC

clone size: few
V gene: TRBV7-6
J gene: TRBJ2-5
D gene: -
CDR3 protein: CASSGLVVETQYF
CDR3 DNA: TGTGCCAGCAGCGGACTGGTTGTGGAGACCCAGTACTTC

clone size: many
V gene: TRBV27
J gene: TRBJ2-1
D gene: -
CDR3 protein: CASSFDPYNEQFF
CDR3 DNA: TGTGCCAGCAGTTTTGACCCCTACAATGAGCAGTTCTTC

clone size: many
V gene: TRBV7-6
J gene: TRBJ2-2
D gene: TRBD1
CDR3 protein: CASSWTGTGELFF
CDR3 DNA: TGTGCCAGCAGCTGGACAGGCACCGGGGAGCTGTTTTTT

clone size: few
V gene: TRBV6-5
J gene: TRBJ1-4
D gene: -
CDR3 protein: CASSPEGRTLGPNEKLFF
CDR3 DNA: TGTGCCAGCAGTCCCGAAGGCCGGACCCTAGGCCCTAATGAAAAACTGTTTTTT

clone size: -
V gene: TRBV7-9
J gene: TRBJ2-1
D gene: TRBD2
CDR3 protein: CASSAPSAGVKNEQFF
CDR3 DNA: TGTGCCAGCAGCGCCCCCAGCGCGGGGGTGAAAAATGAGCAGTTCTTC

clone size: few
V gene: TRBV11-2
J gene: TRBJ2-3
D gene: -
CDR3 protein: CASSPILGWGGPGADTQYF
CDR3 DNA: TGTGCCAGCAGCCCAATCTTAGGGTGGGGGGGCCCTGGGGCAGATACGCAGTATTTT

clone size: many
V gene: TRBV16
J gene: TRBJ1-2
D gene: TRBD1
CDR3 protein: CASSLTGTGGYTF
CDR3 DNA: TGTGCCAGCAGCCTAACCGGGACAGGAGGCTACACCTTC

clone size: many
V gene: TRBV19
J gene: TRBJ2-5
D gene: -
CDR3 protein: CARRQKTVPETQYF
CDR3 DNA: TGTGCCAGAAGACAAAAAACAGTTCCGGAGACCCAGTACTTC

clone size: many
V gene: TRBV12-3/TRBV12-4
J gene: TRBJ2-3
D gene: TRBD1
CDR3 protein: CASRSSDRGPDTQYF
CDR3 DNA: TGTGCCAGCAGATCATCGGACAGGGGGCCAGATACGCAGTATTTT

clone size: many
V gene: TRBV23-1
J gene: TRBJ1-1
D gene: -
CDR3 protein: CASSQPLGVQGGQAFF
CDR3 DNA: TGCGCCAGCAGTCAGCCCTTAGGGGTGCAGGGAGGCCAAGCTTTCTTT

clone size: -
V gene: TRBV7-2
J gene: TRBJ2-1
D gene: TRBD1
CDR3 protein: CASSHRDRFINEQFF
CDR3 DNA: TGTGCCAGCAGCCACCGGGACAGGTTCATCAATGAGCAGTTCTTC

clone size: -
V gene: TRBV30
J gene: TRBJ2-3
D gene: -
CDR3 protein: CAWRADTQYF
CDR3 DNA: TGTGCCTGGAGGGCAGATACGCAGTATTTT

clone size: many
V gene: TRBV27
J gene: TRBJ1-2
D gene: -
CDR3 protein: CASSLGGAPGYGYTF
CDR3 DNA: TGTGCCAGCAGTTTAGGAGGGGCGCCGGGCTATGGCTACACCTTC

clone size: few
V gene: TRBV28
J gene: TRBJ1-4
D gene: -
CDR3 protein: CASSSRTERREKLFF
CDR3 DNA: TGTGCCAGCAGTTCCCGGACAGAGCGCAGGGAAAAACTGTTTTTT

clone size: many
V gene: TRBV7-9
J gene: TRBJ2-1
D gene: TRBD2
CDR3 protein: CASSSPRGGAYNEQFF
CDR3 DNA: TGTGCCAGCAGTTCTCCCCGGGGGGGGGCCTACAATGAGCAGTTCTTC